This T cell receptor beta chain came from a study of CD8 T cells in ankylosing spondylitis. This clonotype was seen at least ten times. The antigen is undetermined. Germline CDR1 SGHTA, CDR2 FQGNSA. This CDR3 region has 16 residues. The V segment lost 3 bases and the J segment 2 bases; nucleotides outside the gene matches: 7. TCRdb re-called the 5' RACE reads with MiXCR, one entry per CDR3 protein. In the table there are 450,000 to 550,000 distinct CDR3 sequences, about 5.2% of which are singletons. Study outcomes and limitations: Ankylosing spondylitis blood appeared to be characterized by a TCR beta motif of 7 to 9 highly homologous variants.

Sample: blood, either unsorted or a sorted T cell fraction (not recorded which). V is TRBV7-2 and J is TRBJ2-1, with TRBD1 identical over 7 bases. The receptor's source is a male donor with ankylosing spondylitis. The CDR3 sequence: CASSLGQTWAYNEQFF. The CDR3 nucleotides are TGTGCCAGCAGCTTGGGACAGACTTGGGCCTACAATGAGCAGTTCTTC.